The 16 T cell receptor beta chains reported below all come from one sample, sequenced in a study of regulatory T cells in long-lasting Graves disease. Time point defined: newly diagnosed GD, antithyroid drugs for less than 3 months. The TCR library was prepared using RNA isolated from PBMCs. CDR3-region Arm-PCR and iRepertoire HTBI primers produced the TCR beta libraries. One entry per CDR3 protein results from TCRdb running MiXCR on the multiplex PCR reads. The table includes just over 600,000 distinct CDR3 sequences, approximately 15% detected once. The sample was also reused in another study, on T cells in Graves' hyperthyroidism and ophthalmopathy.

The starting material was peripheral blood mononuclear cells (PBMCs), obtained at new diagnosis, from a patient treated with antithyroid drugs. Source of these receptors: a woman between 25 and 40 years old with Graves disease.

This clonotype was detected ten times or more. The V and J genes are TRBV28 and TRBJ1-2; D is unclear. This CDR3 contains 15 residues. Germline V CDR1 and CDR2: MDHEN, SYDVKM. V was trimmed by 10 bases and J by 7 bases, leaving 25 bases between them. The DNA of the CDR3 is TGTGCCATCTCCCCGGGTGGTTTTGTGTCGGGTGGCTACACCTTC. Protein: CAISPGGFVSGGYTF.

The rearrangement joins TRBV24-1 to TRBJ2-3; D unresolved. The V end lost 4 bases, the J end lost 5 bases, and 6 bases lay between the germline ends. The germline V gene has CDR1 KGHDR and CDR2 SFDVKD. The CDR3 extends over 12 amino acids. The CDR3 spells CATSDRIDTQYF. CDR3 nucleotides: TGTGCCACCAGTGACAGAATAGATACGCAGTATTTT.

There are many counts of this clonotype. The V call is TRBV20-1, the J call TRBJ2-5; TRBD2 matches at 12 bases. Germline V CDR1 and CDR2: DFQATT, SNEGSKA (reference sequence). This CDR3 region has 15 residues. J was trimmed by 3 bases and V by 5 bases; bases with no gene match: 7. CDR3 bases: TGCAGTGCTGTGCGACTAGCGGGAGTAGAAGAGACCCAGTACTTC. Translation gives CSAVRLAGVEETQYF.

This clonotype has just a few counts. The rearrangement uses TRBV9 and TRBJ2-5; unclear D gene. V dropped 5 bases and J dropped 3 bases, with 11 bases sitting between them. The CDR3 has 13 residues. Germline V lookup: CDR1 SGDLS, CDR2 YYNGEE. CDR3 sequence (DNA): TGTGCCAGCAGAGGTCGGACCGAAGAGACCCAGTACTTC. Amino acid sequence: CASRGRTEETQYF.

This clonotype was observed a handful of times. The CDR3 reads CASSQEPQASYEQYF. The DNA of the CDR3 is TGTGCCAGCAGCCAAGAGCCCCAGGCCTCCTACGAGCAGTACTTC. The chain couples TRBV4-2 to TRBJ2-7; no definite D call. CDR3 size: 15 residues. The V end was cut by 0 bases, the J end by 0 bases, with 9 bases between. From germline, CDR1 is LGHNA and CDR2 YNFKEQ.

The chain is built from TRBV7-9 and TRBJ2-7; a possible D gene is TRBD2 (6 bases). Germline CDR1 reads SEHNR; CDR2 reads FQNEAQ (reference sequence). The CDR3 contains 15 residues. V lost 1 base and J 1 base, leaving 11 bases between the germline ends. The CDR3 sequence is CASSLVTGASYEQYF. Written as DNA, the CDR3 is TGTGCCAGCAGCTTAGTCACGGGAGCATCCTACGAGCAGTACTTC.

The chain combines TRBV2 with TRBJ2-5, with D unresolved. The CDR3 spans 13 residues. V shed 4 bases and J shed 7 bases, with 13 bases lying between them. Germline V gives CDR1 SNHLY, CDR2 FYNNEI. CDR3 sequence reads: CASSAGSLRTQYF. The DNA of the CDR3 is TGTGCCAGCAGTGCGGGTAGCCTCCGGACCCAGTACTTC.

This clonotype showed up just a few times. V usage is TRBV10-3 and J usage is TRBJ2-3; no definite D call. V was trimmed by 4 bases and J by 1 base, leaving 6 bases between them. This CDR3 contains 13 residues. From germline, CDR1 is ENHRY and CDR2 SYGVKD. CDR3 region: CAISVRRTDTQYF. As DNA, the CDR3 is TGTGCCATCAGTGTACGCCGCACAGATACGCAGTATTTT.

This clonotype occurred a few times. The rearrangement links TRBV20-1 to TRBJ1-2, with D possibly TRBD1 on 6 matching bases. The germline gives CDR1 DFQATT, CDR2 SNEGSKA (reference sequence). The CDR3 length is 14 residues. V lost 4 bases and J 2 bases, leaving 14 bases between the germline ends. The CDR3 bases are TGCAGTGCTACCAGAGACACAGGGAACTATGGCTACACCTTC. It specifies CSATRDTGNYGYTF.

This clonotype was counted at least ten times. The chain has TRBV2 and TRBJ1-5, with a weak D call TRBD1 (5 bases). Germline V CDR1 and CDR2: SNHLY, FYNNEI. This CDR3 is built from 15 residues. Trimming removed 2 bases at V and 9 bases at J, with 17 bases between. CDR3 sequence: CASSEHRGVLRPQHF. The CDR3 DNA follows: TGTGCCAGCAGTGAACATCGGGGGGTCTTACGGCCCCAGCATTTT.

This clonotype has at least ten counts. J is TRBJ2-3 and V is TRBV7-9, with D possibly TRBD2 on 5 matching bases. Germline V gene sequence: CDR1 SEHNR, CDR2 FQNEAQ (reference sequence). The CDR3 runs to 16 residues. Trimming cost V 5 bases and J 2 bases, with 17 bases left between them. Written as DNA, the CDR3 is TGTGCCAGCAGCCACCGAGGGCCCAAGAACACAGATACGCAGTATTTT. Its protein product is CASSHRGPKNTDTQYF.

This clonotype came up many times. This sequence joins TRBV6-1 and TRBJ2-7, with D perhaps matching TRBD1 (5 bases). Germline values: CDR1 MNHNS, CDR2 SASEGT. The ends were cut back, 0 bases at V and 1 base at J, with 10 bases in the middle. The CDR3 is 15 amino acids. CDR3 in DNA: TGTGCCAGCAGTGAAGCGCAGGGTTCTTCCTACGAGCAGTACTTC. It yields the protein CASSEAQGSSYEQYF.

In its sample, this clonotype was seen many times. The V call is TRBV7-9, the J call TRBJ2-3; D is unresolved. Germline values: CDR1 SEHNR, CDR2 FQNEAQ (reference sequence). This CDR3 spans 12 amino acids. Trimming shortened V by 3 bases and J by 4 bases, and 5 bases separated the two germline ends. The CDR3 is CASSFQADTQYF. In DNA, the CDR3 is TGTGCCAGCAGCTTCCAGGCAGATACGCAGTATTTT.

The chain is built from TRBV18 and TRBJ1-4; D uncertain. Germline V CDR1 and CDR2: KGHSH, LQKENI. Trimming removed 4 bases at V and 3 bases at J, with 15 bases between. CDR3 length: 16 amino acids. As DNA, the CDR3 is TGTGCCAGCTCACAACAAATCAACCTCTCTAATGAAAAACTGTTTTTT. Encoded protein: CASSQQINLSNEKLFF.

For this clonotype: This is likely an artifact of a read error, given a far larger clone one base away. A read error is likely, as this CDR3 ends without the conserved phenylalanine or tryptophan. The V call is TRBV2, the J call TRBJ2-3; TRBD2 matches 15 bases. Germline CDR1 is SNHLY and CDR2 is FYNNEI. This CDR3 is 19 amino acids long. The V segment lost 6 bases and the J segment 3 bases; nucleotides outside the gene matches: 13. The CDR3 sequence is CASSRSGTSGRWRTDTQYL. The CDR3 coding sequence is TGTGCCAGCAGCCGATCCGGGACTAGCGGGAGGTGGAGGACAGATACGCAGTATTTA.

This clonotype has just a few counts. The chain uses TRBV28 and TRBJ1-4, with D possibly TRBD1 on 5 matching bases. Germline values: CDR1 MDHEN, CDR2 SYDVKM. The ends were cut back, 3 bases at V and 7 bases at J, with 12 bases in the middle. The CDR3 sequence is 14 residues long. In DNA, the CDR3 is TGTGCCAGCAGTTTCTGGGGGGGGGGTGAAAAACTGTTTTTT. Residues: CASSFWGGGEKLFF.